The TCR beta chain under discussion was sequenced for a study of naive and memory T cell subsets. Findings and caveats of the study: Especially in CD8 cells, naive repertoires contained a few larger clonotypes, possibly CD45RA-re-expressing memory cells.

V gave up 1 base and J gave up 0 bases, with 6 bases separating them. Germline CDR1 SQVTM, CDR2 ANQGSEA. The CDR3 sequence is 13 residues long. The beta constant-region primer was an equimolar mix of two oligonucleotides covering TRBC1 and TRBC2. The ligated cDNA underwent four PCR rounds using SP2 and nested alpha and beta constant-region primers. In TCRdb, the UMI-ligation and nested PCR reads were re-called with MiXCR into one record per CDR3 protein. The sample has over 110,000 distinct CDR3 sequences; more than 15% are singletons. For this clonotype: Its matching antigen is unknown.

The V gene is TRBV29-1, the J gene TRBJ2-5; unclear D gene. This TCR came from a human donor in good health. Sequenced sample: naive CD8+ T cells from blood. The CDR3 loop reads CSVEGSDQETQYF. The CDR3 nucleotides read TGCAGCGTTGAAGGTTCAGACCAAGAGACCCAGTACTTC. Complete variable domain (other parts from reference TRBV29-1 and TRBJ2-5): SAVISQKPSRDICQRGTSLTIQCQVDSQVTMMFWYRQQPGQSLTLIATANQGSEATYESGFVIDKFPISRPNLTFSTLTVSNMSPEDSSIYLCSVEGSDQETQYFGPGTRLLVL.